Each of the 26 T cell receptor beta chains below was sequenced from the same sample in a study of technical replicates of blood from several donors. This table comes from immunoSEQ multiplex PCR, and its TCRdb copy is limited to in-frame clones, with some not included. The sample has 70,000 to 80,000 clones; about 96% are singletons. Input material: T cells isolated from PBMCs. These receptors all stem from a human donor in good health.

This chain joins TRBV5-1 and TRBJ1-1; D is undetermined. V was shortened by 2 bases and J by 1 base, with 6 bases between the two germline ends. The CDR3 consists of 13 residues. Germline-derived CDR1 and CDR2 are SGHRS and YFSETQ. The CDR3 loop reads CASSFSGNTEAFF. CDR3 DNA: TGCGCCAGCAGCTTCTCAGGGAACACTGAAGCTTTCTTT.

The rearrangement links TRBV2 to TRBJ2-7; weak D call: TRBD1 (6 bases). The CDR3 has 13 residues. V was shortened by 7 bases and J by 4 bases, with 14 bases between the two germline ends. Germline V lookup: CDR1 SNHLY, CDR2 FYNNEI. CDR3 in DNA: TGTGCCAGCACAGGAAGACAGGCTTACGAGCAGTACTTC. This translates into CASTGRQAYEQYF.

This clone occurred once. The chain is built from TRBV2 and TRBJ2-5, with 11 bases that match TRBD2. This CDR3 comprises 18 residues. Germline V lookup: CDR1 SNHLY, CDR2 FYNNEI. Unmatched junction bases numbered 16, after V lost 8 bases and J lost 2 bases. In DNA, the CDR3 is TGTGCCAGCCTCGGTAGGGCTAGCGGGAGGACGAGGCAAGAGACCCAGTACTTC. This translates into CASLGRASGRTRQETQYF.

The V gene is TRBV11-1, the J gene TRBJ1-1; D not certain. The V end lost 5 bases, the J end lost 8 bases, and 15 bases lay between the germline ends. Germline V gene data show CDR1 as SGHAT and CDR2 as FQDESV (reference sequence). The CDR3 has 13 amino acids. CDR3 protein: CASSLKTGSEAFF. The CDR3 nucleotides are TGTGCCAGCAGCCTGAAAACCGGGTCCGAAGCTTTCTTT.

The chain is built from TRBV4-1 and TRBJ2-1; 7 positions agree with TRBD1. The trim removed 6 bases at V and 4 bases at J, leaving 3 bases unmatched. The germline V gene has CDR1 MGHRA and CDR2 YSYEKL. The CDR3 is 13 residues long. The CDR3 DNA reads TGCGCCAGCAGTCGACAGGGATACAATGAGCAGTTCTTC. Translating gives CASSRQGYNEQFF.

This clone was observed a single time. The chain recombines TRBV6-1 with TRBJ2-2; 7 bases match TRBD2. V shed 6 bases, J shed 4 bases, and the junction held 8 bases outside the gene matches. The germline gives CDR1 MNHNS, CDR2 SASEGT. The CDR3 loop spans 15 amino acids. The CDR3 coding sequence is TGTGCCAGCAGCGTCCGGGGAGGGGTCACCGGGGAGCTGTTTTTT. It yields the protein CASSVRGGVTGELFF.

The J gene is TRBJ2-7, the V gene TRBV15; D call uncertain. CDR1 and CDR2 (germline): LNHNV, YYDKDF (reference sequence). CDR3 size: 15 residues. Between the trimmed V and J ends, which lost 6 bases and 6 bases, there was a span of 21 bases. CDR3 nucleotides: TGTGCCACCAGTTCTCCCCGGGTCCTCGGTAGCGAGCAGTACTTC. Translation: CATSSPRVLGSEQYF. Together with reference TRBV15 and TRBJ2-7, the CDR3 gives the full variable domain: DAMVIQNPRYQVTQFGKPVTLSCSQTLNHNVMYWYQQKSSQAPKLLFHYYDKDFNNEADTPDNFQSRRPNTSFCFLDIRSPGLGDTAMYLCATSSPRVLGSEQYFGPGTRLTVT.

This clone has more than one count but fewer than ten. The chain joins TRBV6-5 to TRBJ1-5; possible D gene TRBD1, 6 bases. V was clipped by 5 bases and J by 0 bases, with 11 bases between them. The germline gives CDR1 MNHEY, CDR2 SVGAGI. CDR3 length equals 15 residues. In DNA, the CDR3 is TGTGCCAGCAGTGTACAGGGCTATAGCAATCAGCCCCAGCATTTT. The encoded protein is CASSVQGYSNQPQHF.

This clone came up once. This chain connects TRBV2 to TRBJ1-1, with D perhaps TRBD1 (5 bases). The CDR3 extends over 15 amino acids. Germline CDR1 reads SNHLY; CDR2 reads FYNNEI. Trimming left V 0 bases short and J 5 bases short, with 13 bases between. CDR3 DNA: TGTGCCAGCAGTGAAGCGTATCGCGGGGGAACTGAAGCTTTCTTT. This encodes CASSEAYRGGTEAFF.

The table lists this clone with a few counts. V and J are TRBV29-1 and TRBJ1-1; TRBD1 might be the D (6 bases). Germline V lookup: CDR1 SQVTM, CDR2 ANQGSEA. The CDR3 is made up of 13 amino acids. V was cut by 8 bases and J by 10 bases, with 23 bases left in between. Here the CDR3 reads CSTTGQPGTGAFF. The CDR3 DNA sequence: TGCAGCACGACGGGACAACCCGGAACAGGAGCTTTCTTT. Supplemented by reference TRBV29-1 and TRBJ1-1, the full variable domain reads SAVISQKPSRDICQRGTSLTIQCQVDSQVTMMFWYRQQPGQSLTLIATANQGSEATYESGFVIDKFPISRPNLTFSTLTVSNMSPEDSSIYLCSTTGQPGTGAFFGQGTRLTVV.

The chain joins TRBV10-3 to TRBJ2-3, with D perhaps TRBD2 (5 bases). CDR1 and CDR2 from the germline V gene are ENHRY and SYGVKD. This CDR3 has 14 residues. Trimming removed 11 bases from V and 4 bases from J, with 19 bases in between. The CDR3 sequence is CAYEGSVYADTQYF. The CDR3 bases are TGTGCCTACGAGGGCTCAGTATATGCAGATACGCAGTATTTT.

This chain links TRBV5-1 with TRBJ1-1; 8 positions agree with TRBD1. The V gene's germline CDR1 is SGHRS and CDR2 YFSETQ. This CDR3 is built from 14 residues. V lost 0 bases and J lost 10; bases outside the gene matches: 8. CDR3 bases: TGCGCCAGCAGCTTGGATGGGGAAGGACAGGGAGCTTTCTTT. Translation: CASSLDGEGQGAFF.

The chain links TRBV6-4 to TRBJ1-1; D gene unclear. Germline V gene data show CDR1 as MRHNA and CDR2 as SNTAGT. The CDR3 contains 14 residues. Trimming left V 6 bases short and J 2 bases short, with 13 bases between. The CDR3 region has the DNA TGTGCCAGCAGAGCCGGGAGGTTAAACACTGAAGCTTTCTTT. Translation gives CASRAGRLNTEAFF.

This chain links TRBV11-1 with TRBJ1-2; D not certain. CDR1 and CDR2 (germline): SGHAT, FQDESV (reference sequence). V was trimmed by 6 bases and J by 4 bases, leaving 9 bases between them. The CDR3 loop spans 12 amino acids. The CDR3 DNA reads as TGTGCCAGCAGTCAGTCAGGCTATGGCTACACCTTC. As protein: CASSQSGYGYTF.

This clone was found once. The CDR3 nucleotides are TGTGCCAGCAGTGCACAGGGTCAGAAAGAGACCCAGTACTTC. Amino acid sequence: CASSAQGQKETQYF. The chain combines TRBV9 with TRBJ2-5; maybe TRBD1 (6 bases). Germline CDR1 reads SGDLS; CDR2 reads YYNGEE. The CDR3 consists of 14 residues. V was trimmed by 5 bases and J by 3 bases, leaving 14 bases between them.

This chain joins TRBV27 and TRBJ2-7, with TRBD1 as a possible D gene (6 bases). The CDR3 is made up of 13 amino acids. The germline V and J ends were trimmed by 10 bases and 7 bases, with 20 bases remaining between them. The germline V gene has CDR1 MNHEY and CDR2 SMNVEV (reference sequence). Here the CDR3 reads CATSRGRFLEQYF. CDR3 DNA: TGTGCCACCAGCAGGGGAAGGTTTTTAGAGCAGTACTTC.

The CDR3 loop is CASRFQKWQSYQPQHF. CDR3 nucleotides: TGTGCCAGCAGGTTTCAAAAATGGCAGTCATATCAGCCCCAGCATTTT. This chain joins TRBV9 and TRBJ1-5; D is ambiguous. The ends were cut back, 5 bases at V and 5 bases at J, with 20 bases in the middle. The CDR3 has 16 amino acids. CDR1 is SGDLS and CDR2 is YYNGEE in the germline V gene.

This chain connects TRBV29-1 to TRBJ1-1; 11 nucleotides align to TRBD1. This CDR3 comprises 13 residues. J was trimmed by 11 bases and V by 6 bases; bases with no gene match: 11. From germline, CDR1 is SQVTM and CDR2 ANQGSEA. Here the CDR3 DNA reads TGCAGCGTGGGACAGGGGGAAAGTTTCGGGGCTTTCTTT. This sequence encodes CSVGQGESFGAFF.

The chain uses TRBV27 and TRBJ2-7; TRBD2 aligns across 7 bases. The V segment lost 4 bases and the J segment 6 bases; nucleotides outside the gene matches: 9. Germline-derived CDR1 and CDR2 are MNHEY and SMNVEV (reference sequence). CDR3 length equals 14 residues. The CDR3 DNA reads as TGTGCCAGCAGTTCGGCAGGGAGGGTGGGCGAGCAGTACTTC. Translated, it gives CASSSAGRVGEQYF.

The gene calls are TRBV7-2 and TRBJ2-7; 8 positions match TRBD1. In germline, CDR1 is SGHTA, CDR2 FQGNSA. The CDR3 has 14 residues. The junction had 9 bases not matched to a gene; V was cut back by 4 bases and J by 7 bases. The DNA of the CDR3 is TGTGCCAGCAGCTCCGACAGGGGTGATGGGGAGCAGTACTTC. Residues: CASSSDRGDGEQYF.

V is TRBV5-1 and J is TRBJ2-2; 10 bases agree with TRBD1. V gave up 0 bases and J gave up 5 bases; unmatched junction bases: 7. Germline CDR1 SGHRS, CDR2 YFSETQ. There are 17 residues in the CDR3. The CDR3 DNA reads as TGCGCCAGCAGCTTGGGGCCGGGGGACAGGGGAACCGGGGAGCTGTTTTTT. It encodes CASSLGPGDRGTGELFF.

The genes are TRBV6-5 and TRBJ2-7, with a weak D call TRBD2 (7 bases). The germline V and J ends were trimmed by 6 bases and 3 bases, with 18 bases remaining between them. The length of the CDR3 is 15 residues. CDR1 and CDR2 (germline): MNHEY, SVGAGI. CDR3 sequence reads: CASRGGTGRGYEQYF. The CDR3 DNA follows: TGTGCCAGCAGGGGAGGTACAGGGAGGGGCTACGAGCAGTACTTC.

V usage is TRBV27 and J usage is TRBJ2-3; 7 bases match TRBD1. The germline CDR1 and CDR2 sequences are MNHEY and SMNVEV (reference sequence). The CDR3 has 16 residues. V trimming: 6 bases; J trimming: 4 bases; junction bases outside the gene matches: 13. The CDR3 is CASRTGRGGGSDTQYF. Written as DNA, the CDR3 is TGTGCCAGCAGGACTGGAAGAGGGGGCGGCTCAGATACGCAGTATTTT.

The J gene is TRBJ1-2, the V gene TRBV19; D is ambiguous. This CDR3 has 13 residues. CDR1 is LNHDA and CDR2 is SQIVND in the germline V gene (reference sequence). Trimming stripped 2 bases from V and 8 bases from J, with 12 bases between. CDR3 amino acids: CASSIWGVGGYTF. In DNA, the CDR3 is TGTGCCAGTAGTATATGGGGAGTTGGAGGCTACACCTTC.

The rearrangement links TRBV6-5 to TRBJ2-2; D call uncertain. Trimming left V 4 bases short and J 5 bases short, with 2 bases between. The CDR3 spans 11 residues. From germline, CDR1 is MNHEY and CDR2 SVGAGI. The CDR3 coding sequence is TGTGCCAGCAGTTCTACCGGGGAGCTGTTTTTT. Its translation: CASSSTGELFF.

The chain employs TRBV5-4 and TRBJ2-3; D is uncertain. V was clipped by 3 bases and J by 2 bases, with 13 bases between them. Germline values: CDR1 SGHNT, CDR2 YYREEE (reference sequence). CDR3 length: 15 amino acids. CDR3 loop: CASSSPTSPTDTQYF. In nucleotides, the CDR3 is TGTGCCAGCAGCTCGCCGACAAGTCCCACAGATACGCAGTATTTT.